A single sample gave rise to the 26 T cell receptor beta chains below, sequenced in a study of early T cells in non-severe SARS-CoV-2 infection. TCRdb used MiXCR to reprocess the 5' RACE reads, holding one entry per CDR3 protein. This table has around 70,000 distinct CDR3 sequences, more than 10% appearing once. The sequenced sample was whole blood. The receptors were gathered from an adult who was a healthcare worker with PCR-confirmed SARS-CoV-2 infection or an uninfected control (not recorded which).

The chain carries TRBV24-1 and TRBJ2-5, with D possibly matching TRBD1 (6 bases). This CDR3 is 15 amino acids long. Looked up from germline, CDR1 is KGHDR and CDR2 is SFDVKD. V was shortened by 3 bases and J by 3 bases, with 13 bases between the two germline ends. CDR3 sequence reads: CATSDTSTGEETQYF. CDR3 nucleotides: TGTGCCACCAGTGATACCTCGACAGGAGAAGAGACCCAGTACTTC.

This clonotype was counted at least ten times. The V call is TRBV2, the J call TRBJ2-5, with 8 bases identical to TRBD2. Trimming at V came to 3 bases and at J to 4 bases, leaving 4 bases not matched to a gene. The CDR3 has 14 amino acids. Germline CDR1 reads SNHLY; CDR2 reads FYNNEI. CDR3 coding DNA: TGTGCCAGCAGTGAGATTCTAGCGGGAGAGACCCAGTACTTC. Translation gives CASSEILAGETQYF.

This clonotype was observed at least ten times. The chain couples TRBV11-2 to TRBJ2-1; no clear D. CDR1 is SGHAT and CDR2 is FQNNGV in the germline V gene. This CDR3 is built from 15 residues. Trimming took off 5 bases at V and 0 bases at J, with 11 bases between the two ends. CDR3 coding DNA: TGTGCCAGCAGCCTAAGTATGAGCTCCTACAATGAGCAGTTCTTC. This translates into CASSLSMSSYNEQFF.

Many counts were recorded for this clonotype. CDR3 nucleotide sequence: TGTGCCAGCAGCTCCCCGAAGGGAGACAATGAGCAGTTCTTC. It specifies CASSSPKGDNEQFF. The chain carries TRBV7-2 and TRBJ2-1, with D perhaps TRBD2 (5 bases). The CDR3 spans 14 residues. Germline CDR1 and CDR2: SGHTA and FQGNSA. With 4 bases removed from V and 5 bases from J, the gap between germline ends came to 12 bases.

A few counts support this clonotype. CDR3 DNA: TGTGCCATCGGAGCGGGGGGCAATCAGCCCCAGCATTTT. Its translation: CAIGAGGNQPQHF. The rearrangement joins TRBV19 to TRBJ1-5; D perhaps matches TRBD1 (5 bases). Germline CDR1 LNHDA, CDR2 SQIVND (reference sequence). This CDR3 contains 13 residues. V gave up 10 bases and J gave up 2 bases, with 12 bases separating them.

In its sample, this clonotype was seen a few times. This chain connects TRBV29-1 to TRBJ2-6, with no clear D. The V gene lost 4 bases and the J gene lost 0 bases, with 13 bases spanning the gap. Germline V gene data show CDR1 as SQVTM and CDR2 as ANQGSEA. The CDR3 runs to 16 residues. The CDR3 bases are TGCAGCGTTGTGTGGGCGATTCTCTCTGGGGCCAACGTCCTGACTTTC. Its translation is CSVVWAILSGANVLTF.

Comments on this clonotype: A much larger clone lies one base from this, so it may be a read error. J is TRBJ2-3 and V is TRBV5-4; D is undetermined. The end of the DNA fits TRBJ1-5 better, so the J call may be wrong. Germline lookup yields CDR1 SGHNT and CDR2 YYREEE (reference sequence). CDR3 length: 14 amino acids. The CDR3: CASSFLAFPDTQHF. CDR3 coding DNA: TGTGCCAGCAGCTTCCTAGCCTTCCCAGATACGCAGCATTTT.

This clonotype was counted between two and nine times. The rearrangement uses TRBV30 and TRBJ2-7; 8 bases match TRBD1. V was pared by 2 bases and J by 3 bases, with 6 bases of the junction left unmatched. The CDR3 has 14 amino acids. Germline CDR1 GTSNPN, CDR2 SVGIG (reference sequence). The CDR3 loop reads CAWSLGQADYEQYF. The CDR3 coding sequence is TGTGCCTGGAGTCTGGGACAGGCCGACTACGAGCAGTACTTC.

In its sample, this clonotype was seen many times. This chain uses TRBV2 with TRBJ2-1; D gene unclear. The V end lost 6 bases, the J end lost 0 bases, and 12 bases lay between the germline ends. Per germline, CDR1 SNHLY and CDR2 FYNNEI. The length of the CDR3 is 15 residues. The CDR3: CASRPDGSSYNEQFF. The CDR3 DNA reads TGTGCCAGCAGACCAGACGGTAGCTCCTACAATGAGCAGTTCTTC.

In this sample, this clonotype turned up a few times. This chain connects TRBV28 to TRBJ1-2; D is possibly TRBD1 (5 bases). V lost 7 bases and J lost 0, with 15 bases in between. Per germline, CDR1 MDHEN and CDR2 SYDVKM. This CDR3 comprises 15 residues. The DNA of the CDR3 is TGTGCCAGCACCCAGAACAGGTTAGCTAACTATGGCTACACCTTC. This codes for CASTQNRLANYGYTF.

The rearrangement links TRBV20-1 to TRBJ2-1; 9 bases fit TRBD2. The CDR3 length is 14 residues. Per germline, CDR1 DFQATT and CDR2 SNEGSKA (reference sequence). The junction had 1 base not matched to a gene; V was cut back by 0 bases and J by 4 bases. The CDR3 DNA reads TGCAGTGCTAGAGAGCTAGCGGGATACAATGAGCAGTTCTTC. Its protein product is CSARELAGYNEQFF.

This clonotype was found many times. The chain uses TRBV27 and TRBJ1-3; a possible D gene is TRBD1 (5 bases). The V and J ends lost 6 bases and 1 base respectively, with 10 bases between them. From germline, CDR1 is MNHEY and CDR2 SMNVEV (reference sequence). CDR3 length: 14 residues. CDR3 loop: CASSQGSSGNTIYF. In nucleotides, the CDR3 is TGTGCCAGCAGCCAGGGATCGTCTGGAAACACCATATATTTT.

This clonotype was recorded many times. V and J are TRBV7-6 and TRBJ1-3, with D unresolved. The CDR3 consists of 14 residues. Germline assignment: CDR1 SGHVS and CDR2 FNYEAQ. Trimming pared 1 base from V and 0 bases from J, leaving 4 bases between. CDR3 region: CASSLDNSGNTIYF. DNA of the CDR3: TGTGCCAGCAGCTTAGACAACTCTGGAAACACCATATATTTT.

V and J are TRBV6-6 and TRBJ2-7, with 7 bases identical to TRBD2. The junction had 9 bases not matched to a gene; V was cut back by 6 bases and J by 7 bases. Germline V CDR1 and CDR2: MNHNY, SVGAGI (reference sequence). This CDR3 spans 13 amino acids. As DNA, the CDR3 is TGTGCCAGCAGCGGGACTACCGCCGGGGAGCAGTACTTC. Its translation: CASSGTTAGEQYF.

This clonotype turned up a few times. The V gene is TRBV7-2, the J gene TRBJ2-3; TRBD1 might be the D (5 bases). V was cut by 1 base and J by 4 bases, with 9 bases left in between. The germline CDR1 and CDR2 sequences are SGHTA and FQGNSA. The CDR3 runs to 14 residues. The CDR3 DNA is TGTGCCAGCAGCTTAGTGTGGGGCCCAGATACGCAGTATTTT. It specifies CASSLVWGPDTQYF. Using reference TRBV7-2 and TRBJ2-3 for the parts outside the CDR3, the full variable domain is GAGVSQSPSNKVTEKGKDVELRCDPISGHTALYWYRQSLGQGLEFLIYFQGNSAPDKSGLPSDRFSAERTGGSVSTLTIQRTQQEDSAVYLCASSLVWGPDTQYFGPGTRLTVL.

This clonotype was seen more than once but under ten times. This sequence joins TRBV18 and TRBJ1-3; tentatively, D is TRBD1 (5 bases). Germline values: CDR1 KGHSH, CDR2 LQKENI. CDR3 size: 15 residues. Trimming shortened V by 1 base and J by 2 bases, and 9 bases separated the two germline ends. DNA of the CDR3: TGTGCCAGCTCACCACAGGGGACGGCTGGAAACACCATATATTTT. Translated: CASSPQGTAGNTIYF.

This clonotype was recorded many times. The V call is TRBV20-1, the J call TRBJ2-1; D not certain. V was clipped by 3 bases and J by 5 bases, with 14 bases between them. The CDR3 covers 14 residues. Germline V gene lookup returns CDR1 DFQATT and CDR2 SNEGSKA (reference sequence). The CDR3: CSARSLSLHNEQFF. CDR3 nucleotide sequence: TGCAGTGCTAGGAGCCTTAGTCTACACAATGAGCAGTTCTTC.

This clonotype has more than one count but fewer than ten. This chain links TRBV4-1 with TRBJ2-1; tentatively, D is TRBD1 (7 bases). The germline V and J ends were trimmed by 7 bases and 9 bases, with 22 bases remaining between them. This CDR3 comprises 15 residues. Germline V gives CDR1 MGHRA, CDR2 YSYEKL. The CDR3 DNA is TGCGCCAGCACCTCCCAGGGGGGCACAGGTAGTGAGCAGTTCTTC. Translated: CASTSQGGTGSEQFF.

This clonotype was seen at least ten times. The chain couples TRBV7-9 to TRBJ1-1; 7 bases map to TRBD1. Germline V CDR1 and CDR2: SEHNR, FQNEAQ (reference sequence). With 6 bases clipped from V and 8 bases from J, the junction kept 6 bases outside the gene matches. This CDR3 is 12 amino acids long. The CDR3 nucleotides are TGTGCCAGCAGTCCTGGGACAGCCGAAGCTTTCTTT. Amino acid sequence: CASSPGTAEAFF. Full variable domain (outside the CDR3, taken from reference TRBV7-9 and TRBJ1-1): DTGVSQNPRHKITKRGQNVTFRCDPISEHNRLYWYRQTLGQGPEFLTYFQNEAQLEKSRLLSDRFSAERPKGSFSTLEIQRTEQGDSAMYLCASSPGTAEAFFGQGTRLTVV.

This clonotype has just a few counts. The DNA of the CDR3 is TGCAGTGCTAGAGATGGGGGACAGGGGGCCAACGAGCAGTACTTC. Translated, it gives CSARDGGQGANEQYF. The chain links TRBV20-1 to TRBJ2-7; 12 bases match TRBD1. The V gene's germline CDR1 is DFQATT and CDR2 SNEGSKA (reference sequence). V was pared by 0 bases and J by 5 bases, with 5 bases of the junction left unmatched. The CDR3 is 15 residues long.

The sample holds many counts of this clonotype. V usage is TRBV28 and J usage is TRBJ2-7, with D perhaps TRBD1 or TRBD2 (5 bases each). This CDR3 spans 17 amino acids. The germline gives CDR1 MDHEN, CDR2 SYDVKM. V was shortened by 4 bases and J by 2 bases, with 21 bases between the two germline ends. This CDR3 is CASSSTARGRMAYEQYF. CDR3 DNA: TGTGCCAGCAGTTCCACAGCTCGGGGACGGATGGCCTACGAGCAGTACTTC.

In its sample, this clonotype was seen many times. This sequence joins TRBV20-1 and TRBJ2-2, with D maybe TRBD2 (5 bases). Germline V lookup: CDR1 DFQATT, CDR2 SNEGSKA (reference sequence). The CDR3 extends over 15 amino acids. V lost 0 bases, J lost 6 bases, and 14 bases lay in between. CDR3 sequence (DNA): TGCAGTGCTAGAGATCAAGAGGGAGTCGCCGGGGAGCTGTTTTTT. This gives the protein CSARDQEGVAGELFF.

The rearrangement joins TRBV9 to TRBJ1-2; D might be TRBD1 (5 bases). CDR1 is SGDLS and CDR2 is YYNGEE in the germline V gene. V gave up 3 bases and J gave up 8 bases, with 14 bases separating them. The CDR3 spans 13 residues. The CDR3 DNA is TGTGCCAGCAGCGCATTCAGAGACAGAGGCTACACCTTC. Protein: CASSAFRDRGYTF.

This clonotype has a handful of counts. The rearrangement links TRBV20-1 to TRBJ1-5; a possible D gene is TRBD1 (5 bases). Germline loops: CDR1 DFQATT, CDR2 SNEGSKA (reference sequence). This CDR3 is 16 amino acids long. V was cut by 1 base and J by 0 bases, with 13 bases left in between. The CDR3 nucleotides read TGCAGTGCTAGAGGAGGGGCCCTATATAGCAATCAGCCCCAGCATTTT. It encodes CSARGGALYSNQPQHF.

The table lists this clonotype with a few counts. V gene TRBV11-2 combines with J gene TRBJ2-1; D remains unclear. V lost 5 bases and J 10 bases, leaving 18 bases between the germline ends. The CDR3 has 14 residues. From germline, CDR1 is SGHAT and CDR2 FQNNGV. In DNA form, the CDR3 reads TGTGCCAGCAGCCGTTCTGGGGATTCTAGGGAGCAGTTCTTC. Amino acids: CASSRSGDSREQFF. The complete variable domain, with remaining parts taken from reference TRBV11-2 and TRBJ2-1, reads EAGVAQSPRYKIIEKRQSVAFWCNPISGHATLYWYQQILGQGPKLLIQFQNNGVVDDSQLPKDRFSAERLKGVDSTLKIQPAKLEDSAVYLCASSRSGDSREQFFGPGTRLTVL.

This clonotype has just a few counts. V and J are TRBV5-1 and TRBJ2-7; D not certain. The CDR3 spans 13 residues. Germline V gene lookup returns CDR1 SGHRS and CDR2 YFSETQ. The germline V and J ends were trimmed by 0 bases and 2 bases, with 6 bases remaining between them. CDR3 protein: CASSLDPPYEQYF. The CDR3 nucleotides are TGCGCCAGCAGCTTGGACCCTCCCTACGAGCAGTACTTC.